This T cell receptor beta chain was recorded in a study of cytomegalovirus exposure and HLA in healthy donors. Notes on the study in general: A missense DCLRE1C variant was associated with V- and J-gene trimming of TCR beta chains in a later analysis, and an independent cohort replicated the association. An observed cluster of highly shared sequence variants was recorded as a likely sequencing artifact.

Of note for this clone: The antigen is not known.

The primer mix had 60 Vbeta and 13 Jbeta primers. Profiled with immunoSEQ multiplex PCR; TCRdb holds only in-frame clones, not every one. There are tens of thousands of clones in the sample; 75% to 85% occur only once, and roughly half lies in the top ten. Germline CDR1 reads SGHTA; CDR2 reads FQGNSA. This CDR3 has 14 residues. The J segment lost 3 bases and the V segment lost 4 bases, leaving 3 bases of the junction unmatched. V gene TRBV7-2 combines with J gene TRBJ2-7; 10 bases match TRBD1. Specimen: PBMCs. This TCR derives from a man aged 50-59 years in good health and CMV-seropositive. CDR3 in amino acids: CASSSDRGYYEQYF. CDR3 sequence (DNA): TGTGCCAGCAGCTCGGACAGGGGGTACTACGAGCAGTACTTC.